Listed below are T cell receptor beta chains from one sample, sequenced in a study of breast tumors, draining lymph nodes, adjacent tissues. TCRdb fed the multiplex PCR reads into MiXCR, producing one record per CDR3 protein. Found here are approximately 150,000 distinct CDR3 sequences, 32% of them singletons; the top ten hold roughly 2.2%. Sequenced material: axillary lymph node tissue. These receptors were taken from a female donor with breast cancer. Some clones in this sample may be carry-over from other donors' samples. Both conserved end residues are part of each CDR3. D genes are given only for firm matches. Only some rows state a clone size, as once, few, many or a class for expanded clones.

CDR3 DNA: TGTGCCATCAGCCCATCAGCGCGACAGGGCTTTACCTACGAGCAGTACTTC
CDR3 protein: CAISPSARQGFTYEQYF
clone size: many
D gene: TRBD1
CDR3 length: 17
V gene: TRBV10-3
J gene: TRBJ2-7

CDR3 DNA: TGTGCCACCAGTGATTCGGGGACTGAAGCTTTCTTT
CDR3 protein: CATSDSGTEAFF
clone size: -
D gene: -
CDR3 length: 12
V gene: TRBV24-1
J gene: TRBJ1-1

CDR3 DNA: TGTGCCATCAGTGATGTGAGGGATGGCACTGAAGCTTTCTTT
CDR3 protein: CAISDVRDGTEAFF
clone size: few
D gene: -
CDR3 length: 14
V gene: TRBV10-3
J gene: TRBJ1-1

CDR3 DNA: TGTGCCAGCAGCCAGGGCAGCGATAAACACTATGGCTACACCTTC
CDR3 protein: CASSQGSDKHYGYTF
clone size: many
D gene: -
CDR3 length: 15
V gene: TRBV6-6
J gene: TRBJ1-2

CDR3 DNA: TGTGCCAGCAGTACCCGGGCCACCAAAAATGCGCAGTATTTT
CDR3 protein: CASSTRATKNAQYF
clone size: -
D gene: -
CDR3 length: 14
V gene: TRBV6-1
J gene: TRBJ2-3

CDR3 DNA: TGTGCCAGCAGCTTAGCACACGGGGGGTCCTACAATGAGCAGTTCTTC
CDR3 protein: CASSLAHGGSYNEQFF
clone size: many
D gene: TRBD2
CDR3 length: 16
V gene: TRBV7-8
J gene: TRBJ2-1

CDR3 DNA: TGTGCCTGGAGTTACTCAGGTGAGCAGTTCTTC
CDR3 protein: CAWSYSGEQFF
clone size: many
D gene: -
CDR3 length: 11
V gene: TRBV30
J gene: TRBJ2-1

CDR3 DNA: TGTGCCAGCAATATACTTAACACCGGGGAGCTGTTTTTT
CDR3 protein: CASNILNTGELFF
clone size: many
D gene: -
CDR3 length: 13
V gene: TRBV6-1
J gene: TRBJ2-2

CDR3 DNA: TGCGCCAGCAGCCAAGAGTCCGGATTCTATGGCTACACCTTC
CDR3 protein: CASSQESGFYGYTF
clone size: many
D gene: -
CDR3 length: 14
V gene: TRBV4-1
J gene: TRBJ1-2

CDR3 DNA: TGTGCCAGCAGTCGAACGGAGACCCAGTACTTC
CDR3 protein: CASSRTETQYF
clone size: many
D gene: -
CDR3 length: 11
V gene: TRBV28
J gene: TRBJ2-5

CDR3 DNA: TGTGCCAGCAGTCGCCTCTCCAGTGGGGGCGATGGCTACACCTTC
CDR3 protein: CASSRLSSGGDGYTF
clone size: many
D gene: -
CDR3 length: 15
V gene: TRBV6-6
J gene: TRBJ1-2

CDR3 DNA: TGTGCCAGCAGCCGAGGCAATCAGCCCCAGCATTTT
CDR3 protein: CASSRGNQPQHF
clone size: -
D gene: -
CDR3 length: 12
V gene: TRBV3-1
J gene: TRBJ1-5

CDR3 DNA: TGTGCCACCAGCAGTGCTAGCGTCCCAGAGACCCAGTACTTC
CDR3 protein: CATSSASVPETQYF
clone size: many
D gene: -
CDR3 length: 14
V gene: TRBV15
J gene: TRBJ2-5

CDR3 DNA: TGTGCCAGTAGTATAGGGGGTACTGGAAACACCATATATTTT
CDR3 protein: CASSIGGTGNTIYF
clone size: many
D gene: -
CDR3 length: 14
V gene: TRBV19
J gene: TRBJ1-3

CDR3 DNA: TGTGCCATCCGGGACAGGGGCACAGATACGCAGTATTTT
CDR3 protein: CAIRDRGTDTQYF
clone size: once
D gene: TRBD1
CDR3 length: 13
V gene: TRBV24-1
J gene: TRBJ2-3

CDR3 DNA: TGCAGCGTCGACTTTGGGACAGGGTTCGGGGAGCAGTACTTC
CDR3 protein: CSVDFGTGFGEQYF
clone size: -
D gene: TRBD1
CDR3 length: 14
V gene: TRBV29-1
J gene: TRBJ2-7

CDR3 DNA: TGTGCTAGCAGCTTGCAGGGACAGGGGGAGGGCAATCAGCCCCAGTACTTC
CDR3 protein: CASSLQGQGEGNQPQYF
clone size: few
D gene: TRBD1
CDR3 length: 17
V gene: TRBV7-7
J gene: TRBJ2-5

CDR3 DNA: TGTGCCAGTCACAAGGGGGCGTGGGGCAATCAGCCCCAGCATTTT
CDR3 protein: CASHKGAWGNQPQHF
clone size: many
D gene: TRBD1
CDR3 length: 15
V gene: TRBV27
J gene: TRBJ1-5

CDR3 DNA: TGTGCCAGCACCACGGACAGTGCAAACTCCTACAATGAGCAGTTCTTC
CDR3 protein: CASTTDSANSYNEQFF
clone size: many
D gene: -
CDR3 length: 16
V gene: TRBV2
J gene: TRBJ2-1

CDR3 DNA: TGTGCCAGCAGCGTAGAAGCGGGGAGTACCACAGATACGCAGTATTTT
CDR3 protein: CASSVEAGSTTDTQYF
clone size: many
D gene: TRBD2
CDR3 length: 16
V gene: TRBV9
J gene: TRBJ2-3

CDR3 DNA: TGTGCCAGTAGTGTCCCAGGGGCCGACTATGGCTACACCTTC
CDR3 protein: CASSVPGADYGYTF
clone size: many
D gene: -
CDR3 length: 14
V gene: TRBV19
J gene: TRBJ1-2

CDR3 DNA: TGTGCCAGCAGCCAAGGGACCGACTACCGTGTTCTGTTTTTT
CDR3 protein: CASSQGTDYRVLFF
clone size: many
D gene: -
CDR3 length: 14
V gene: TRBV11-2
J gene: TRBJ1-4

CDR3 DNA: TGTGCCAGTAGTAATCCAGGGACAGGGGCATATGGCTACACCTTC
CDR3 protein: CASSNPGTGAYGYTF
clone size: -
D gene: TRBD1
CDR3 length: 15
V gene: TRBV19
J gene: TRBJ1-2

CDR3 DNA: TGTGCCAGCAGGCCGGGACAGGGGGCATCTGGGGCCAACGTCCTGACTTTC
CDR3 protein: CASRPGQGASGANVLTF
clone size: many
D gene: TRBD1
CDR3 length: 17
V gene: TRBV3-1
J gene: TRBJ2-6

CDR3 DNA: TGCGCCAGCAGCCAAGAAACAGTAAGGGCTTTAGGTGGAAACACCATATATTTT
CDR3 protein: CASSQETVRALGGNTIYF
clone size: many
D gene: -
CDR3 length: 18
V gene: TRBV4-1
J gene: TRBJ1-3

CDR3 DNA: TGTGCCAGCAGCTTCTCGAAACAGGGAGATCAGCCCCAGCATTTT
CDR3 protein: CASSFSKQGDQPQHF
clone size: many
D gene: -
CDR3 length: 15
V gene: TRBV7-8
J gene: TRBJ1-5

CDR3 DNA: -
CDR3 protein: CASSADRQGIYGCTF
clone size: -
D gene: -
CDR3 length: 15
V gene: TRBV5-1
J gene: TRBJ1-2

CDR3 DNA: TGTGCCAGCAGCTTACCCCGGCAGGGGCAGTTCTTC
CDR3 protein: CASSLPRQGQFF
clone size: -
D gene: -
CDR3 length: 12
V gene: TRBV13
J gene: TRBJ2-1

CDR3 DNA: TGTGCCAGCAGTCCTACAGAGCGCCCGGGAGGCTACACCTTC
CDR3 protein: CASSPTERPGGYTF
clone size: many
D gene: -
CDR3 length: 14
V gene: TRBV2
J gene: TRBJ1-2

CDR3 DNA: TGTGCCAGCAGCTTAAGGGGGATTGGGGGGGGGACTGGCGAGCAGTACTTC
CDR3 protein: CASSLRGIGGGTGEQYF
clone size: -
D gene: -
CDR3 length: 17
V gene: TRBV13
J gene: TRBJ2-7

CDR3 DNA: TGTGCCAGCACCGGGACAGGGGTGGGTGAGCAGTTCTTC
CDR3 protein: CASTGTGVGEQFF
clone size: many
D gene: TRBD1
CDR3 length: 13
V gene: TRBV12-3/TRBV12-4
J gene: TRBJ2-1

CDR3 DNA: TGTGCCAGCAGGTCCGGGACAGTGAATCAGCCCCAGCATTTT
CDR3 protein: CASRSGTVNQPQHF
clone size: many
D gene: TRBD1
CDR3 length: 14
V gene: TRBV12-3/TRBV12-4
J gene: TRBJ1-5

CDR3 DNA: TGTGCCAGCAGATCAGATCGTGGACTGGGGATAGAGACCCAGTACTTC
CDR3 protein: CASRSDRGLGIETQYF
clone size: -
D gene: -
CDR3 length: 16
V gene: TRBV7-9
J gene: TRBJ2-5

CDR3 DNA: TGTGCCAGTGCAGGGGTTGGCTCACCCCTCCACTTT
CDR3 protein: CASAGVGSPLHF
clone size: many
D gene: -
CDR3 length: 12
V gene: TRBV2
J gene: TRBJ1-6

CDR3 DNA: TGTGCCAGCAGCCAAGAATCCAGGGGTTCTAATGAAAAACTGTTTTTT
CDR3 protein: CASSQESRGSNEKLFF
clone size: many
D gene: -
CDR3 length: 16
V gene: TRBV4-2
J gene: TRBJ1-4

CDR3 DNA: TGTGCCAGCAGCTTAAACGGGGGGGAAGAGACCCAGTACTTC
CDR3 protein: CASSLNGGEETQYF
clone size: many
D gene: TRBD2
CDR3 length: 14
V gene: TRBV7-9
J gene: TRBJ2-5

CDR3 DNA: TGCGCCAGCAGCTTGACGGCGGGGGCCGGGGAGCTGTTTTTT
CDR3 protein: CASSLTAGAGELFF
clone size: many
D gene: TRBD2
CDR3 length: 14
V gene: TRBV5-1
J gene: TRBJ2-2

CDR3 DNA: TGTGCCAGCAGCTACCACAGGGGGCCTACCGGGGAGCTGTTTTTT
CDR3 protein: CASSYHRGPTGELFF
clone size: many
D gene: TRBD1
CDR3 length: 15
V gene: TRBV5-8
J gene: TRBJ2-2

CDR3 DNA: TGCAGTGCGGAGACGCAGGCCGGCACAGATACGCAGTATTTT
CDR3 protein: CSAETQAGTDTQYF
clone size: many
D gene: -
CDR3 length: 14
V gene: TRBV20-1
J gene: TRBJ2-3

CDR3 DNA: TGCAGTGCTAGAGATCCCGGAAAAAGCACAGATACGCAGTATTTT
CDR3 protein: CSARDPGKSTDTQYF
clone size: many
D gene: -
CDR3 length: 15
V gene: TRBV20-1
J gene: TRBJ2-3

CDR3 DNA: TGTGCCAGCGGCCAAGGAGGGACAGGACCCTACGAGCAGTACTTC
CDR3 protein: CASGQGGTGPYEQYF
clone size: many
D gene: TRBD1
CDR3 length: 15
V gene: TRBV14
J gene: TRBJ2-7

CDR3 DNA: TGCGCCAGCAGCTTGGGACTAGCGGGGGGGTTCACAGATACGCAGTATTTT
CDR3 protein: CASSLGLAGGFTDTQYF
clone size: many
D gene: TRBD2
CDR3 length: 17
V gene: TRBV5-1
J gene: TRBJ2-3

CDR3 DNA: TGCAGTGCTAGCGACAGGGATAATTCACCCCTCCACTTT
CDR3 protein: CSASDRDNSPLHF
clone size: many
D gene: TRBD1
CDR3 length: 13
V gene: TRBV20-1
J gene: TRBJ1-6

CDR3 DNA: TGCGCCAGCAGCCTGACAGGGGCGGGAAACACCGGGGAGCTGTTTTTT
CDR3 protein: CASSLTGAGNTGELFF
clone size: -
D gene: TRBD1
CDR3 length: 16
V gene: TRBV5-1
J gene: TRBJ2-2

CDR3 DNA: TGTGCCAGCAGTTTGTACGGGTTGAACACTGAAGCTTTCTTT
CDR3 protein: CASSLYGLNTEAFF
clone size: -
D gene: -
CDR3 length: 14
V gene: TRBV6-2/TRBV6-3
J gene: TRBJ1-1